The 8 T cell receptor beta chains below all came from one sample that was sequenced in a study of OX40 agonist ivuxolimab in advanced cancers. To prepare the library, the immunoSEQ multiplex PCR assay was applied. TCRdb took over this immuneACCESS table, retaining in-frame rearrangements with V and J assigned. Such tables are incomplete; in checked studies, under half of the missing clones stem from an unresolved V gene, and the remainder is unexplained. The sample records roughly 50,000 clones, 75% to 90% of which are singletons. 1.1% to 1.5% of the sample lies in the top ten. The sample here was CD4+ or CD8+ T cells sorted from blood, taken in a trial of the OX40 agonist ivuxolimab. These TCRs come from an adult with an advanced solid tumor such as melanoma, head and neck, liver or kidney cancer.

This chain links TRBV19 with TRBJ2-3; D is unresolved. CDR3 length: 11 amino acids. Per the germline V gene, CDR1 is LNHDA and CDR2 is SQIVND (reference sequence). V dropped 10 bases and J dropped 5 bases, with 10 bases sitting between them. CDR3 nucleotides: TGTGCCACTCAAAAGCTAGATACGCAGTATTTT. Translating gives CATQKLDTQYF.

The gene calls are TRBV5-1 and TRBJ2-3, with D hard to call. CDR3 length: 11 amino acids. CDR1 is SGHRS and CDR2 is YFSETQ in the germline V gene. Trimming cost V 3 bases and J 10 bases, with 9 bases left between them. CDR3 amino acids: CASSSDRSQYF. The CDR3 DNA reads as TGCGCCAGCAGCTCGGACCGCTCGCAGTATTTT.

The genes are TRBV19 and TRBJ2-5; 7 bases agree with TRBD1. The end of the DNA fits TRBJ2-7 better, so the J call may be wrong. CDR1 is LNHDA and CDR2 is SQIVND in the germline V gene (reference sequence). The CDR3 runs to 14 residues. The CDR3: CASSTWTGLYEQYF. The CDR3 nucleotides are TGTGCCAGTAGCACCTGGACAGGTTTATACGAGCAGTACTTC.

This chain connects TRBV10-3 to TRBJ1-1, with D perhaps matching TRBD1 (6 bases). The CDR3 spans 15 residues. Germline values: CDR1 ENHRY, CDR2 SYGVKD. Trimming stripped 4 bases from V and 0 bases from J, with 12 bases between. This chain's CDR3 is CAISAGTSMNTEAFF. The CDR3 DNA reads TGTGCCATCAGTGCCGGGACATCTATGAACACTGAAGCTTTCTTT.

A single count supports this clone. The gene calls are TRBV5-4 and TRBJ2-3; TRBD2 agrees at 10 bases. Per germline, CDR1 SGHNT and CDR2 YYREEE (reference sequence). The ends lost 2 bases at V and 4 bases at J; junction bases unmatched: 13. This CDR3 is 18 amino acids long. The CDR3 sequence: CASSLLKLAGGGPDTQYF. The CDR3 DNA reads TGTGCCAGCAGCTTACTTAAATTAGCGGGGGGAGGCCCAGATACGCAGTATTTT.

The chain uses TRBV10-1 and TRBJ2-7; tentative D call: TRBD1 (6 bases). This CDR3 has 14 residues. Germline-derived CDR1 and CDR2 are WNHNN and SYGVQD (reference sequence). The V end lost 2 bases, the J end lost 5 bases, and 13 bases lay between the germline ends. In DNA, the CDR3 is TGCGCCAGCAGTGAGGGGGGCAGGGAACACGAGCAGTACTTC. Residues: CASSEGGREHEQYF.

The chain has TRBV6-5 and TRBJ1-3; tentatively, D is TRBD1 (6 bases). The germline V and J ends were trimmed by 6 bases and 0 bases, with 12 bases remaining between them. From germline, CDR1 is MNHEY and CDR2 SVGAGI. CDR3 length: 15 amino acids. The CDR3 DNA follows: TGTGCCAGCAGGCGGAGGGACAACTCTGGAAACACCATATATTTT. Amino acids: CASRRRDNSGNTIYF.

The V call is TRBV23-1, the J call TRBJ2-6; 8 bases match TRBD1. TRBV23-1 is reported as an ORF; its role is uncertain. The CDR3 loop spans 17 amino acids. The V gene end was trimmed by 6 bases and the J gene end by 0 bases; junction bases not matched to a gene: 7. The CDR3 nucleotides are TGCGCCAGCAGCCCGGACAGGGCGGACTCTGGGGCCAACGTCCTGACTTTC. Protein: CASSPDRADSGANVLTF.